Listed below are T cell receptor beta chains from one sample, sequenced in a study of blood T cell repertoires in COVID-19. TCRdb keeps only in-frame clones here, not all; method: immunoSEQ multiplex PCR. The data contain hundreds of thousands of clones, about 88% of them singletons. Input material: peripheral blood. Every receptor here comes from a woman in her 70s with COVID-19, enrolled during active disease. CDR3s include the opening cysteine and the closing phenylalanine or tryptophan. The D gene is left open where the match is weak. Clone size is stated in some rows and not others, as once, few, many or a class when expanded.

size	D	V	J	CDR3	DNA
few	TRBD1	TRBV2	TRBJ2-7	CASSEGQGAYEQYF	TGTGCCAGCAGTGAGGGACAGGGGGCATACGAGCAGTACTTC
-	-	TRBV27	TRBJ1-3	CASSLTRSGNTIYF	TGTGCCAGCAGTTTAACCAGATCTGGAAACACCATATATTTT
few	TRBD1	TRBV30	TRBJ1-2	CAWSVLGQGNGYTF	TGTGCCTGGAGTGTTTTGGGACAGGGGAATGGCTACACCTTC
-	TRBD1	TRBV2	TRBJ1-5	CASSRDRGRSGNQPQHF	TGTGCCAGCAGCCGGGACAGGGGGCGATCAGGCAATCAGCCCCAGCATTTT
-	-	TRBV12-3/TRBV12-4	TRBJ2-5	CASSLTGLETQYF	TGTGCCAGCAGTTTAACAGGGTTGGAGACCCAGTACTTC
-	TRBD1	TRBV2	TRBJ1-2	CASHWDREDHGYTF	TGTGCCAGCCACTGGGACAGGGAAGATCATGGCTACACCTTC
once	TRBD1	TRBV2	TRBJ1-5	CASSRDRVKVGQPQHF	TGTGCCAGCAGTAGGGACAGGGTGAAGGTCGGACAGCCCCAGCATTTT
-	TRBD1	TRBV11-3	TRBJ2-7	CASSSAQGASYEQYF	TGTGCCAGCAGCTCAGCACAGGGGGCTTCCTACGAGCAGTACTTC
-	-	TRBV12-3/TRBV12-4	TRBJ2-7	CASRGTFTYEQYF	TGTGCCAGCAGGGGGACATTTACCTACGAGCAGTACTTC
-	-	TRBV5-1	TRBJ2-3	CASSNARDTQYF	TGCGCCAGCAGCAACGCACGGGATACGCAGTATTTT
few	TRBD1	TRBV25-1	TRBJ1-3	CASSTPTGAGNTIYF	TGTGCCAGCAGTACTCCGACAGGGGCTGGAAACACCATATATTTT
-	-	TRBV6-5	TRBJ1-6	CASSRYNSPLHF	TGTGCCAGCAGTCGGTATAATTCACCCCTCCACTTT
-	TRBD1	TRBV28	TRBJ1-4	CASSLPGGGEKLFF	TGTGCCAGCAGTTTGCCAGGGGGCGGTGAAAAACTGTTTTTT
-	-	TRBV12-2	TRBJ2-5	CASRRTWTSGGTGGTQYF	TGTGCAAGTCGCCGAACTTGGACTAGCGGGGGCACGGGGGGGACCCAGTACTTC
-	-	TRBV7-7	TRBJ1-1	CASSFFLQRAFF	TGTGCCAGCAGCTTTTTTCTTCAGCGAGCTTTCTTT
-	TRBD2	TRBV11-2	TRBJ2-1	CASSSRGSGGSLSEQFF	TGTGCCAGCAGCTCCCGGGGTAGCGGGGGGAGTCTAAGTGAGCAGTTCTTC
-	-	TRBV5-1	TRBJ2-5	CASSRGAGEGKETQYF	TGCGCCAGCAGCCGTGGGGCAGGGGAAGGGAAAGAGACCCAGTACTTC
-	-	TRBV7-3	TRBJ2-3	CASSPTSTDTQYF	TGTGCCAGCAGCCCGACTAGCACAGATACGCAGTATTTT
-	TRBD2	TRBV5-6	TRBJ2-5	CASSSQAGTETQYF	TGTGCCAGCAGCTCGCAAGCGGGGACGGAGACCCAGTACTTC
few	TRBD2	TRBV18	TRBJ2-7	CASSPGGREQYF	TGTGCCAGCTCACCGGGAGGGAGGGAGCAGTACTTC
-	TRBD1	TRBV14	TRBJ1-1	CASSPWDRGQNTEAFF	TGTGCCAGCAGCCCCTGGGACAGGGGGCAAAACACTGAAGCTTTCTTT
-	TRBD1	TRBV18	TRBJ1-2	CASSPIARTGANYGYTF	TGTGCCAGCTCACCCATAGCCCGGACAGGAGCTAACTATGGCTACACCTTC
-	TRBD1	TRBV18	TRBJ1-4	CASSPEIDRGENEKLFF	TGTGCCAGCTCACCGGAGATAGACAGGGGAGAGAATGAAAAACTGTTTTTT
-	-	TRBV18	TRBJ2-5	CASSPPSRKETQYF	TGTGCCAGCTCACCACCGTCCAGGAAAGAGACCCAGTACTTC
-	TRBD1	TRBV10-3	TRBJ1-3	CAISPKLQGASGNTIYF	TGTGCCATCAGTCCTAAATTACAGGGGGCATCTGGAAACACCATATATTTT
-	-	TRBV2	TRBJ2-1	CASRGESNEQFF	TGTGCCAGCAGGGGAGAATCCAATGAGCAGTTCTTC
few	TRBD2	TRBV14	TRBJ2-1	CASSQDSKRGNEQFF	TGTGCCAGCAGCCAAGATTCAAAGCGGGGGAATGAGCAGTTCTTC
-	-	TRBV7-9	TRBJ2-1	CASSFPTLVNEQFF	TGTGCCAGCAGCTTCCCCACCCTAGTAAATGAGCAGTTCTTC
-	-	TRBV7-9	TRBJ1-6	CASSLNRESPLHF	TGTGCCAGCAGCTTAAACCGGGAGTCACCCCTCCACTTT
-	-	TRBV5-1	TRBJ1-4	CASSSAGADEKLFF	TGCGCCAGCAGCTCGGCAGGGGCGGATGAAAAACTGTTTTTT
-	TRBD1	TRBV19	TRBJ2-5	CATGQGDQETQYF	TGTGCCACCGGTCAGGGGGACCAAGAGACCCAGTACTTC
-	-	TRBV10-3	TRBJ2-7	CVISESRTGGEQYF	TGTGTCATCAGTGAGTCGCGGACCGGAGGGGAGCAGTACTTC
-	-	TRBV15	TRBJ2-7	CATSRDGGSIYEQYF	TGTGCCACCAGCAGAGATGGCGGTAGTATCTACGAGCAGTACTTC
-	-	TRBV7-3	TRBJ1-1	CASSQNPAQGRGEAFF	TGTGCCAGCAGCCAAAACCCGGCACAGGGACGAGGTGAAGCTTTCTTT
-	-	TRBV5-6	TRBJ1-6	CASSSIQGWYGPLHF	TGTGCCAGCAGCAGTATACAGGGTTGGTACGGACCCCTCCACTTT
-	-	TRBV19	TRBJ2-2	CASSPNRGTGELFF	TGTGCCAGTAGTCCAAACCGGGGTACCGGGGAGCTGTTTTTT
few	-	TRBV15	TRBJ2-7	CATSRGGGTGFYEQYF	TGTGCCACCAGCAGAGGGGGAGGGACAGGTTTCTACGAGCAGTACTTC
-	TRBD1	TRBV10-3	TRBJ2-7	CAIGEGTGGNEQYF	TGTGCCATCGGGGAGGGGACAGGGGGCAACGAGCAGTACTTC
-	TRBD1	TRBV5-1	TRBJ1-1	CASSMAGGPNTEAFF	TGCGCCAGCAGCATGGCAGGGGGTCCGAACACTGAAGCTTTCTTT
-	-	TRBV19	TRBJ1-5	CASSPPVRVWSNQPQHF	TGTGCCAGTAGTCCACCGGTCCGGGTCTGGAGCAATCAGCCCCAGCATTTT
-	-	TRBV19	TRBJ1-5	CASKVMDSQRNQPQHF	TGTGCCAGTAAAGTCATGGACAGCCAACGCAATCAGCCCCAGCATTTT
-	-	TRBV28	TRBJ2-7	CASSPANRYEQYF	TGTGCCAGCAGTCCTGCCAACAGGTACGAGCAGTACTTC
-	TRBD1	TRBV6-5	TRBJ2-3	CASSLQGADTDTQYF	TGTGCCAGCAGCCTGCAGGGGGCGGACACAGATACGCAGTATTTT
-	-	TRBV7-6	TRBJ1-1	CASSLGWQNTEAFF	TGTGCCAGCAGCTTAGGGTGGCAGAACACTGAAGCTTTCTTT
-	TRBD1	TRBV19	TRBJ1-2	CASSLQGYGYTF	TGTGCCAGTAGTTTACAGGGGTACGGCTACACCTTC
-	TRBD2	TRBV19	TRBJ2-2	CASSIDELAGGRGGELFF	TGTGCCAGTAGTATAGATGAACTAGCGGGGGGCCGCGGCGGGGAGCTGTTTTTT
-	TRBD1	TRBV7-2	TRBJ1-4	CASSLPLRDRAEKLFF	TGTGCCAGCAGCTTACCGCTCCGGGACAGGGCTGAAAAACTGTTTTTT
many	-	TRBV28	TRBJ2-3	CASSFLSDTQYF	TGTGCCAGCAGTTTCTTGTCAGATACGCAGTATTTT
-	TRBD1	TRBV20-1	TRBJ1-2	CSASLRDRGNYGYTF	TGCAGTGCTAGTCTCAGGGACAGGGGGAACTATGGCTACACCTTC
-	TRBD1	TRBV18	TRBJ1-2	CASSPDRGLGYGYTF	TGTGCCAGCTCGCCTGACAGGGGGCTGGGGTATGGCTACACCTTC
-	TRBD2	TRBV9	TRBJ2-3	CASTGEGRGGGTDTQYF	TGTGCCAGCACCGGAGAGGGGCGGGGGGGTGGCACAGATACGCAGTATTTT